The 14 T cell receptor beta chains presented below share a single source sample, sequenced in a study of naive and memory T cell subsets. Points from the study as a whole: Possibly reflecting memory cells re-expressing CD45RA, a few larger clonotypes occurred in naive repertoires, especially CD8.

These TCRs' antigens remain unknown. The beta constant-region primer was an equimolar mix of two oligonucleotides covering TRBC1 and TRBC2. Four rounds of PCR amplified the ligated cDNA using nested alpha and beta constant-region primers plus SP2. From the UMI-ligation and nested PCR reads, TCRdb called clonotypes with MiXCR, one entry per CDR3 protein. The table lists over 110,000 distinct CDR3 sequences, about a fifth of them singletons. The sample comprised naive CD8+ T cells from blood. These receptors originate from a human donor in good health.

This rearrangement joins TRBV4-1 to TRBJ2-7; 9 nucleotides align to TRBD1. Germline assignment: CDR1 MGHRA and CDR2 YSYEKL. Trimming cost V 4 bases and J 12 bases; bases outside gene matches: 13. There are 14 residues in the CDR3. Written as DNA, the CDR3 is TGCGCCAGCAGCCCTCTTTTGACAGGGGGTCTTCGGTACTTC. Protein product: CASSPLLTGGLRYF.

This clonotype was counted a few times. The V and J genes are TRBV3-1 and TRBJ2-7; possibly TRBD2 for D (6 bases). This CDR3 contains 15 residues. Trimming cost V 5 bases and J 0 bases, with 14 bases left between them. Germline CDR1 reads LGHDT; CDR2 reads YNNKEL (reference sequence). CDR3 protein: CASSYQRVSSYEQYF. CDR3 sequence (DNA): TGTGCCAGCAGCTACCAGCGGGTTAGCTCCTACGAGCAGTACTTC.

This clonotype was counted between two and nine times. CDR3 nucleotides: TGTGCCAGCAGCCCCAGTGGGGGCCTGAACACTGAAGCTTTCTTT. It translates to CASSPSGGLNTEAFF. This chain uses TRBV7-6 with TRBJ1-1, with D possibly TRBD1 on 6 matching bases. V gave up 5 bases and J gave up 0 bases, with 13 bases separating them. Germline values: CDR1 SGHVS, CDR2 FNYEAQ. The CDR3 runs 15 residues.

The chain joins TRBV4-1 to TRBJ2-5; D call uncertain. CDR1 and CDR2 (germline): MGHRA, YSYEKL. The CDR3 runs 14 residues. The V gene lost 3 bases and the J gene lost 2 bases, with 10 bases spanning the gap. The CDR3 loop is CASSHPEMQETQYF. The CDR3 DNA is TGCGCCAGCAGCCATCCGGAAATGCAAGAGACCCAGTACTTC.

The table lists this clonotype with a few counts. The chain couples TRBV30 to TRBJ2-7; the D call may be TRBD1 or TRBD2 (5 bases each). Germline V CDR1 and CDR2: GTSNPN, SVGIG (reference sequence). This CDR3 is built from 14 residues. V lost 2 bases to trimming and J lost 3 bases, with 14 bases between them. For the CDR3, the DNA is TGTGCCTGGAGTCCCCCCGGGGCCTTCTACGAGCAGTACTTC. Amino acids: CAWSPPGAFYEQYF.

This clonotype has more than one count but fewer than ten. The chain joins TRBV11-2 to TRBJ2-1, with D perhaps TRBD1 or TRBD2 (6 bases each). Trimming left V 6 bases short and J 4 bases short, with 13 bases between. The CDR3 spans 14 residues. Germline CDR1 is SGHAT and CDR2 is FQNNGV. The CDR3, as DNA: TGTGCCAGCAGGGTAGGGGGGCTTTACAATGAGCAGTTCTTC. It encodes CASRVGGLYNEQFF.

This rearrangement joins TRBV27 to TRBJ2-1; no reliable D call. This CDR3 region has 14 residues. Germline assignment: CDR1 MNHEY and CDR2 SMNVEV (reference sequence). Trimming took off 2 bases at V and 3 bases at J, with 8 bases between the two ends. DNA for the CDR3: TGTGCCAGCAGTTTAAACCTCCACTACAATGAGCAGTTCTTC. Encoded protein: CASSLNLHYNEQFF.

This clonotype was seen a handful of times. The chain joins TRBV11-2 to TRBJ1-1, with a tentative D call TRBD1 (5 bases). This CDR3 has 12 amino acids. The V gene lost 5 bases and the J gene lost 6 bases, with 10 bases spanning the gap. Germline assignment: CDR1 SGHAT and CDR2 FQNNGV. CDR3 residues: CASSLATAEAFF. DNA for the CDR3: TGTGCCAGCAGCCTCGCGACAGCTGAAGCTTTCTTT.

The chain recombines TRBV7-9 with TRBJ1-1, with TRBD1 as a possible D gene (6 bases). The CDR3 is 14 residues long. The V and J ends lost 3 bases and 1 base respectively, with 9 bases between them. Germline V gene lookup returns CDR1 SEHNR and CDR2 FQNEAQ (reference sequence). CDR3 coding DNA: TGTGCCAGCAGCTTGGGGGCATCGAACACTGAAGCTTTCTTT. It specifies CASSLGASNTEAFF.

V usage is TRBV6-5 and J usage is TRBJ2-6, with 14 bases fitting TRBD2. The CDR3 covers 21 residues. V shed 4 bases and J 4 bases; nucleotides not matched to a gene: 15. Per the germline V gene, CDR1 is MNHEY and CDR2 is SVGAGI. The CDR3 protein is CASSLAPWGLAGVPGANVLTF. The CDR3 DNA reads TGTGCCAGCAGTTTAGCTCCTTGGGGACTAGCGGGAGTTCCCGGGGCCAACGTCCTGACTTTC.

This clonotype was detected only a few times. The chain recombines TRBV6-1 with TRBJ2-7; the match to TRBD2 covers 7 bases. The CDR3 contains 13 residues. Losses at the gene ends were 5 bases for V and 3 bases for J; bases not matched to a gene: 4. The V gene's germline CDR1 is MNHNS and CDR2 SASEGT. CDR3 region: CASSPLANYEQYF. CDR3 nucleotide sequence: TGTGCCAGCAGTCCACTAGCGAACTACGAGCAGTACTTC.

This clonotype was seen more than once but under ten times. The chain combines TRBV4-1 with TRBJ2-5; D is undetermined. Germline loops: CDR1 MGHRA, CDR2 YSYEKL. The CDR3 spans 14 residues. Trimming cost V 4 bases and J 5 bases, with 14 bases left between them. CDR3 sequence (DNA): TGCGCCAGCAGCCCAATCGGACCGTCCGAGACCCAGTACTTC. It translates to CASSPIGPSETQYF.

The rearrangement links TRBV20-1 to TRBJ1-4; 7 bases match TRBD1. J lost 6 bases, V lost 6 bases, and 19 bases had no gene match. The CDR3 has 17 residues. CDR1 and CDR2 (germline): DFQATT, SNEGSKA (reference sequence). The CDR3 nucleotides are TGCAGTGCCCCCCCAAGGGTTGACAGGGAGGTAGATGAAAAACTGTTTTTT. Its translation is CSAPPRVDREVDEKLFF.

The chain uses TRBV15 and TRBJ1-2; 7 bases line up with TRBD1. V was clipped by 0 bases and J by 6 bases; unmatched bases: 10. Looked up from germline, CDR1 is LNHNV and CDR2 is YYDKDF (reference sequence). This CDR3 spans 16 amino acids. In DNA, the CDR3 is TGTGCCACCAGCAGAGATCTGAGTGAGGGGGCGGATGGCTACACCTTC. The encoded protein is CATSRDLSEGADGYTF. The complete variable domain, with remaining parts taken from reference TRBV15 and TRBJ1-2, reads DAMVIQNPRYQVTQFGKPVTLSCSQTLNHNVMYWYQQKSSQAPKLLFHYYDKDFNNEADTPDNFQSRRPNTSFCFLDIRSPGLGDTAMYLCATSRDLSEGADGYTFGSGTRLTVV.